This T cell receptor (beta chain) appears in the sequencing data of a study of cytomegalovirus exposure and HLA in healthy donors. Study results and caveats: Further analysis was carried out later, and it showed several of the most significant clusters appearing linked to common viral pathogens. Most subjects had HLA-A and HLA-B alleles reportedly predicted accurately by TCR beta sequences.

CDR3 length: 14 residues. Trimming cost V 6 bases and J 1 base, with 12 bases left between them. In germline, CDR1 is MDHEN, CDR2 SYDVKM. Remarks on this clone: What it recognizes is unknown.

60 Vbeta and 13 Jbeta primers were used in PCR. The protocol was immunoSEQ multiplex PCR, while the TCRdb copy is restricted to in-frame clones and leaves out a portion. The repertoire includes 65,000 to 90,000 clones, roughly four fifths of them detected once, and roughly 2% sits in the top ten. The chain has TRBV28 and TRBJ1-1, with D possibly matching TRBD1 (5 bases). The receptor was derived from a man aged 18 to 35 in good health and CMV-seronegative. Sequenced input: PBMCs. The CDR3 protein is CASSKDTANTEAFF. CDR3 nucleotide sequence: TGTGCCAGCAGCAAGGACACGGCGAACACTGAAGCTTTCTTT.